Shown below are 12 T cell receptor beta chains from a single sample sequenced in a study of neurological immune-mediated disorders. Via MiXCR, TCRdb re-called the 5' RACE reads, giving one row per CDR3 protein. Here the sample spans some 57,000 distinct CDR3 sequences, more than 3% being singletons. Sequenced input: PBMCs. The receptor source for this set is a woman in her sixties with multiple sclerosis.

This clonotype occurred a few times. A read error is possible here, since a much larger clone lies one base away. In DNA form, the CDR3 reads TGTGCCAGCCTCCCACCGGATACGAATTCACCCCTCAACTTT. It specifies CASLPPDTNSPLNF. The chain combines TRBV28 with TRBJ1-6; D is unclear. The germline CDR1 and CDR2 sequences are MDHEN and SYDVKM. The CDR3 has 14 residues.

This clonotype was seen repeatedly, ten times or more. CDR3 loop: CASSIAGGYQETQYF. CDR3 sequence (DNA): TGTGCCAGCAGTATAGCGGGAGGGTACCAAGAGACCCAGTACTTC. This chain connects TRBV28 to TRBJ2-5, with 11 bases identical to TRBD2. The germline V gene has CDR1 MDHEN and CDR2 SYDVKM. The CDR3 is 15 residues long. After removal of 5 bases from V and 0 bases from J, the junction contained 2 bases not matched to a gene.

This clonotype was picked up many times. The genes are TRBV27 and TRBJ2-7; 11 bases line up with TRBD2. In germline, CDR1 is MNHEY, CDR2 SMNVEV (reference sequence). V trimming: 6 bases; J trimming: 2 bases; junction bases outside the gene matches: 3. The CDR3 is 14 residues long. CDR3 in amino acids: CASRRGLAAYEQYF. As DNA, the CDR3 is TGTGCCAGCAGACGGGGACTAGCGGCCTACGAGCAGTACTTC.

This clonotype appeared many times. This chain joins TRBV24-1 and TRBJ2-5; D call uncertain. V was cut by 1 base and J by 3 bases, with 8 bases left in between. The CDR3 has 14 residues. From germline, CDR1 is KGHDR and CDR2 SFDVKD. The DNA for the CDR3 is TGTGCCACCAGTGATTTCAGTCCTAAAGAGACCCAGTACTTC. It encodes CATSDFSPKETQYF.

This clonotype was recorded at least ten times. The rearrangement links TRBV15 to TRBJ1-1; D is ambiguous. The germline V gene has CDR1 LNHNV and CDR2 YYDKDF (reference sequence). V was trimmed by 0 bases and J by 0 bases, leaving 8 bases between them. CDR3 length: 15 residues. CDR3 DNA: TGTGCCACCAGCAGAGATCAGAAGTTGAACACTGAAGCTTTCTTT. This encodes CATSRDQKLNTEAFF.

This clonotype has at least ten counts. The V call is TRBV24-1, the J call TRBJ2-3; TRBD2 matches at 8 bases. The ends lost 9 bases at V and 5 bases at J; junction bases unmatched: 12. The CDR3 is made up of 15 amino acids. In germline, CDR1 is KGHDR, CDR2 SFDVKD. The CDR3 DNA sequence: TGTGCCACCTCGGGGGGGGAGGGCCCCGAAGATACGCAGTATTTT. Its protein product is CATSGGEGPEDTQYF.

Ten or more counts support this clonotype. The chain couples TRBV5-1 to TRBJ2-7; 9 nucleotides match TRBD2. This CDR3 has 14 amino acids. J gave up 1 base and V 5 bases, and 4 bases lay outside the gene matches. Per the germline V gene, CDR1 is SGHRS and CDR2 is YFSETQ. The chain's CDR3 is CASRRTSASYEQYF. In DNA, the CDR3 is TGCGCCAGCAGACGGACTAGCGCTTCCTACGAGCAGTACTTC.

The genes are TRBV7-3 and TRBJ2-1; D is perhaps TRBD2 (5 bases). Trimming removed 1 base at V and 7 bases at J, with 8 bases between. CDR3 length: 13 residues. Germline CDR1 and CDR2: SGHTA and FQGTGA. CDR3 residues: CASSLISGNEQFF. CDR3 coding DNA: TGTGCCAGCAGCTTAATTTCGGGGAATGAGCAGTTCTTC.

This clonotype showed up many times. The V gene is TRBV12-3 or TRBV12-4, the J gene TRBJ2-6; D not resolved. The V and J ends lost 8 bases and 1 base respectively, with 3 bases between them. CDR3 length: 12 amino acids. CDR3 region: CASLSGANVLTF. Here the CDR3 DNA reads TGTGCCAGCTTGTCTGGGGCCAACGTCCTGACTTTC.

The rearrangement joins TRBV14 to TRBJ2-1, with TRBD2 identical over 7 bases. Germline trimming cut 3 bases from V and 0 bases from J; bases unmatched to any gene: 5. Germline CDR1 and CDR2: SGHDN and FVKESK. There are 16 residues in the CDR3. This CDR3 is CASSHRGGSSYNEQFF. The DNA for the CDR3 is TGTGCCAGCAGCCATCGCGGGGGTAGCTCCTACAATGAGCAGTTCTTC.

The chain recombines TRBV18 with TRBJ1-5; D is unresolved. The V and J ends lost 0 bases and 5 bases respectively, with 2 bases between them. Germline V CDR1 and CDR2: KGHSH, LQKENI. This CDR3 region has 12 residues. The CDR3 here is CASSPPDQPQHF. CDR3 in DNA: TGTGCCAGCTCACCACCGGATCAGCCCCAGCATTTT. Variable domain in full (rest from reference TRBV18 and TRBJ1-5): NAGVMQNPRHLVRRRGQEARLRCSPMKGHSHVYWYRQLPEEGLKFMVYLQKENIIDESGMPKERFSAEFPKEGPSILRIQQVVRGDSAAYFCASSPPDQPQHFGDGTRLSIL.

This clonotype was recorded many times. The V and J genes are TRBV20-1 and TRBJ1-4, with D uncertain. CDR3 length equals 10 residues. Deletions cut 5 bases from V and 7 bases from J, with 5 bases between. Per the germline V gene, CDR1 is DFQATT and CDR2 is SNEGSKA (reference sequence). The CDR3 DNA follows: TGCAGTGCTGGAGGTGAAAAACTGTTTTTT. As protein: CSAGGEKLFF.